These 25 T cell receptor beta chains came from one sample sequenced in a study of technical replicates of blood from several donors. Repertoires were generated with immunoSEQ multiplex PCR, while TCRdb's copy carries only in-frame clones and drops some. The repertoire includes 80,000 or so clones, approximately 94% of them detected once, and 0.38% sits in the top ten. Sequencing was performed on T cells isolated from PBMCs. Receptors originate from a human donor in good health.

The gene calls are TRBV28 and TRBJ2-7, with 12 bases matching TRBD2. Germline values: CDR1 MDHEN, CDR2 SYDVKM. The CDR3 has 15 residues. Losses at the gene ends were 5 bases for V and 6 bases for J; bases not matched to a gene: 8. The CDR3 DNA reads TGTGCCAGCAGTCCTAACGGACTAGCGGGACCCGAGCAGTACTTC. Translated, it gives CASSPNGLAGPEQYF.

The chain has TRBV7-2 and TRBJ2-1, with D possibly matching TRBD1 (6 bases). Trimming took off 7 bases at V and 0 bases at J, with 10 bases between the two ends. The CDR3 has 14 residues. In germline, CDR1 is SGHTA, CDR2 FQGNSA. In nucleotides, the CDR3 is TGTGCCAGCAATCAGGGGTACTCCTACAATGAGCAGTTCTTC. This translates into CASNQGYSYNEQFF.

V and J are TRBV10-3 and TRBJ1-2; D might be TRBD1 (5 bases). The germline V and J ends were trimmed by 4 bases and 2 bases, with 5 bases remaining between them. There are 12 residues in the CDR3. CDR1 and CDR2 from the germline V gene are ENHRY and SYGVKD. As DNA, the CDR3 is TGTGCCATCAGTGGACAGAACTATGGCTACACCTTC. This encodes CAISGQNYGYTF.

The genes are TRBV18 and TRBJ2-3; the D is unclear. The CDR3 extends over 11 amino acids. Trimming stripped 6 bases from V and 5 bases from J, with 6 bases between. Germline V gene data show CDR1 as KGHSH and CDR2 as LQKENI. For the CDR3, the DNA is TGTGCCAGCTCCCAACTAGATACGCAGTATTTT. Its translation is CASSQLDTQYF.

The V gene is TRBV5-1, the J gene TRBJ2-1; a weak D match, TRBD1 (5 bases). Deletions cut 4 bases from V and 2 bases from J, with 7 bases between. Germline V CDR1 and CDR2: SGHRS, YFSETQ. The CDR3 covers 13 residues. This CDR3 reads CASSDSTYNEQFF. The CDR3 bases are TGCGCCAGCAGCGACAGTACCTACAATGAGCAGTTCTTC.

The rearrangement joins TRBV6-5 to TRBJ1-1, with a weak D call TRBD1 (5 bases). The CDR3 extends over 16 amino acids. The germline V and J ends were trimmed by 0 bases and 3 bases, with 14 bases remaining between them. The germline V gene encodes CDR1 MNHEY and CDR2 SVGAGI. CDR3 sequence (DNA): TGTGCCAGCAGTTACTCCCACTTCAGGGTGGACACTGAAGCTTTCTTT. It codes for CASSYSHFRVDTEAFF.

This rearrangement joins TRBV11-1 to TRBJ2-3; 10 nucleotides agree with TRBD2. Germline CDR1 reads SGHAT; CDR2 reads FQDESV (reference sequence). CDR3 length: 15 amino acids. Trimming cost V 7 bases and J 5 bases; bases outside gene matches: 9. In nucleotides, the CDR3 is TGTGCCAGCAATGGTGAGCGGGAGGGCCTAGATACGCAGTATTTT. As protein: CASNGEREGLDTQYF.

The CDR3 protein is CASSYQQGAPNTEAFF. CDR3 nucleotide sequence: TGTGCCAGCAGTTATCAACAGGGGGCCCCTAACACTGAAGCTTTCTTT. This chain joins TRBV6-6 and TRBJ1-1, with 9 nucleotides matching TRBD1. With V trimmed by 3 bases and J by 2 bases, 7 bases remained unmatched. Germline assignment: CDR1 MNHNY and CDR2 SVGAGI (reference sequence). The CDR3 runs to 16 residues.

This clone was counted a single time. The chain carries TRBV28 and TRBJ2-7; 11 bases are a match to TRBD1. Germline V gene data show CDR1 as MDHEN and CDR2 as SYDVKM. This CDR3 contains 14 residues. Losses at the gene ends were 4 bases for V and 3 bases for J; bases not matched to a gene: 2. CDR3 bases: TGTGCCAGCAGTTCCGGGACAGGGGGCTACGAGCAGTACTTC. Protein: CASSSGTGGYEQYF.

The CDR3 bases are TGTGCCAGCAGCGTCTCAGCGGGAGTAGTTTACGAGCAGTACTTC. Translating gives CASSVSAGVVYEQYF. V usage is TRBV9 and J usage is TRBJ2-7; the match to TRBD2 covers 8 bases. The ends lost 2 bases at V and 4 bases at J; junction bases unmatched: 8. Germline assignment: CDR1 SGDLS and CDR2 YYNGEE. This CDR3 region has 15 residues.

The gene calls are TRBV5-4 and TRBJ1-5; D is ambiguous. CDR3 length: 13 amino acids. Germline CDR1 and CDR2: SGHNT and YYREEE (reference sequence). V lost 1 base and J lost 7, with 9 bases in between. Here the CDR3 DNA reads TGTGCCAGCAGCTTGAACACGGGGCAGCCCCAGCATTTT. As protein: CASSLNTGQPQHF.

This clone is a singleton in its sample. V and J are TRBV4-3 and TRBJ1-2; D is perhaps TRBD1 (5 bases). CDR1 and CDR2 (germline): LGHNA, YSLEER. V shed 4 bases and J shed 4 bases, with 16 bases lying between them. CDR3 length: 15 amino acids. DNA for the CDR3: TGCGCCAGCAGCCCCGACAGCTCATTTCTCTATGGCTACACCTTC. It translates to CASSPDSSFLYGYTF.

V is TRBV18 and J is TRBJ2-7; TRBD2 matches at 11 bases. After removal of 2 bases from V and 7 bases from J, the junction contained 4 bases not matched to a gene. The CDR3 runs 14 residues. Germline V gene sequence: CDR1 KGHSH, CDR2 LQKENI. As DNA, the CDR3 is TGTGCCAGCTCACCAACTAGCGGGAGTGGGGAGCAGTACTTC. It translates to CASSPTSGSGEQYF.

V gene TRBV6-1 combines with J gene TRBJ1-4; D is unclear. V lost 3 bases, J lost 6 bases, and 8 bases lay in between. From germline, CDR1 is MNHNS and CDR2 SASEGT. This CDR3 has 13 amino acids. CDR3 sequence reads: CASSERGDEKLFF. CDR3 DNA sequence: TGTGCCAGCAGTGAGCGGGGTGATGAAAAACTGTTTTTT.

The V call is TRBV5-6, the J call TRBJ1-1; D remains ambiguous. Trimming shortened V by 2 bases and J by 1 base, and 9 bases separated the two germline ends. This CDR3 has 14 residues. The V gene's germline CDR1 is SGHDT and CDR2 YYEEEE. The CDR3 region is CASSFLRGNTEAFF. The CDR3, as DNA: TGTGCCAGCAGCTTTCTGCGGGGGAACACTGAAGCTTTCTTT.

DNA for the CDR3: TGTGCCAGCAGCCCATCCAGAATGAACACTGAAGCTTTCTTT. This translates into CASSPSRMNTEAFF. The V gene is TRBV9, the J gene TRBJ1-1, with D hard to call. This CDR3 region has 14 residues. The germline V and J ends were trimmed by 4 bases and 0 bases, with 10 bases remaining between them. Germline V gives CDR1 SGDLS, CDR2 YYNGEE. The variable domain in full, completed from reference TRBV9 and TRBJ1-1, reads DSGVTQTPKHLITATGQRVTLRCSPRSGDLSVYWYQQSLDQGLQFLIQYYNGEERAKGNILERFSAQQFPDLHSELNLSSLELGDSALYFCASSPSRMNTEAFFGQGTRLTVV.

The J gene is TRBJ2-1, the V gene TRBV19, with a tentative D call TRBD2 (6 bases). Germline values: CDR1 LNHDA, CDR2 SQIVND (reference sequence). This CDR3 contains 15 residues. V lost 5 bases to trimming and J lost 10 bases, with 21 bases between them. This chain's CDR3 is CASSDYLARRVEQFF. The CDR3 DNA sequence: TGTGCCAGTAGTGATTACCTAGCGCGGCGAGTGGAGCAGTTCTTC.

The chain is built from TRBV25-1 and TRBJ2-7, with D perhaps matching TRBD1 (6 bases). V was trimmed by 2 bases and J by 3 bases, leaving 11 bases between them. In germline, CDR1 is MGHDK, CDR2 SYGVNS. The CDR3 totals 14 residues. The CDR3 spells CASSERYRDYEQYF. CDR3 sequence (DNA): TGTGCCAGCAGTGAAAGATACAGGGACTACGAGCAGTACTTC.

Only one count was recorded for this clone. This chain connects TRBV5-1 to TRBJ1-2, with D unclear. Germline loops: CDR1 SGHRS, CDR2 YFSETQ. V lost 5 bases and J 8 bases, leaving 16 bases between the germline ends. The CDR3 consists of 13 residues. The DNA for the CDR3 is TGCGCCAGCAGTAATTTGAACGGAGGGGGCTACACCTTC. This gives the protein CASSNLNGGGYTF.

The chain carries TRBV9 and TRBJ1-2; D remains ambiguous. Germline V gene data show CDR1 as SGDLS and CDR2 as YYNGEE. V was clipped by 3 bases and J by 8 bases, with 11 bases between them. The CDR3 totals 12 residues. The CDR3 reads CASSADTQGYTF. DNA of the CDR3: TGTGCCAGCAGCGCTGACACCCAGGGCTACACCTTC.

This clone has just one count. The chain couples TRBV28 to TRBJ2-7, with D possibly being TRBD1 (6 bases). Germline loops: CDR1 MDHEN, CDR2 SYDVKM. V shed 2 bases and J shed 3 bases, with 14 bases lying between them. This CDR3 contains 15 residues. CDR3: CASSLLGTKIYEQYF. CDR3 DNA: TGTGCCAGCAGTTTACTGGGGACAAAGATCTACGAGCAGTACTTC. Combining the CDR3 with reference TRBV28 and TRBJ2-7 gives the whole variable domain DVKVTQSSRYLVKRTGEKVFLECVQDMDHENMFWYRQDPGLGLRLIYFSYDVKMKEKGDIPEGYSVSREKKERFSLILESASTNQTSMYLCASSLLGTKIYEQYFGPGTRLTVT.

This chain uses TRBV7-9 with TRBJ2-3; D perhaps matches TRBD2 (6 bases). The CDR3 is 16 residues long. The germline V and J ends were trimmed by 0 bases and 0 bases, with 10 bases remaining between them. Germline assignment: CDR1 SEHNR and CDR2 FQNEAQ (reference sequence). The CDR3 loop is CASSLAIAASTDTQYF. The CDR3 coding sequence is TGTGCCAGCAGCTTAGCGATAGCGGCTAGCACAGATACGCAGTATTTT. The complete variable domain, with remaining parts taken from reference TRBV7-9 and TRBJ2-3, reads DTGVSQNPRHKITKRGQNVTFRCDPISEHNRLYWYRQTLGQGPEFLTYFQNEAQLEKSRLLSDRFSAERPKGSFSTLEIQRTEQGDSAMYLCASSLAIAASTDTQYFGPGTRLTVL.

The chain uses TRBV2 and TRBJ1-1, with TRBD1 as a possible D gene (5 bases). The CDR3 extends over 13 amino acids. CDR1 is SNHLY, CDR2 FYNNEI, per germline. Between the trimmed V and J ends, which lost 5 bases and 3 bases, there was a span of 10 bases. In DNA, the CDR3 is TGTGCCAGCAGTCCCGGGGGGGACACTGAAGCTTTCTTT. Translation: CASSPGGDTEAFF.

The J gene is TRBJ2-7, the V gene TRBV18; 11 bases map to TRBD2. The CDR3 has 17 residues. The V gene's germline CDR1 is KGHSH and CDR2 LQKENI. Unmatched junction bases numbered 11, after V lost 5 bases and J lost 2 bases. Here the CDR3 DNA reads TGTGCCAGCTCATTTCAACGACTAGCGGGGTTCACCTACGAGCAGTACTTC. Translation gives CASSFQRLAGFTYEQYF.

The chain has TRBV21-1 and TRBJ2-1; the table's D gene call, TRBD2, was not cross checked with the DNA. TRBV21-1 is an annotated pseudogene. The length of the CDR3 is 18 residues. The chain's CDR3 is CASSKEKRSPPRANEQFF. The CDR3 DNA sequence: TGTGCCAGCAGCAAAGAGAAGCGGAGCCCACCCCGTGCCAATGAGCAGTTCTTC.